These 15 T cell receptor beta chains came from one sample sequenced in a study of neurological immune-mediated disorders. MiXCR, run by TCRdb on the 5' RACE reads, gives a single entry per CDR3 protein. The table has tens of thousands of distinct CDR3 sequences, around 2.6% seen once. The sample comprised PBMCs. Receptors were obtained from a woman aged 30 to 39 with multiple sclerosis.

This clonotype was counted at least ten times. The CDR3 loop reads CASSLYRNTEAFF. The CDR3 DNA reads as TGTGCCAGCAGCTTATATCGTAACACTGAAGCTTTCTTT. The V and J genes are TRBV7-9 and TRBJ1-1; D gene unclear. Trimming removed 2 bases at V and 2 bases at J, with 6 bases between. Germline assignment: CDR1 SEHNR and CDR2 FQNEAQ (reference sequence). There are 13 residues in the CDR3.

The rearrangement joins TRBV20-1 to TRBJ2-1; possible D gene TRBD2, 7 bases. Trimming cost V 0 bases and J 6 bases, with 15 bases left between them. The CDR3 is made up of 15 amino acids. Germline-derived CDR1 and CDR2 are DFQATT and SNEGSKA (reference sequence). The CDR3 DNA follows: TGCAGTGCTAGAGATTCCGGGGGGCTCAGCAATGAGCAGTTCTTC. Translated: CSARDSGGLSNEQFF.

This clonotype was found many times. The CDR3 region has the DNA TGTGCCAGCAGCGTAACGGGACTGCTAGATACGCAGTATTTT. It codes for CASSVTGLLDTQYF. The rearrangement links TRBV9 to TRBJ2-3; D perhaps matches TRBD2 (6 bases). Germline V lookup: CDR1 SGDLS, CDR2 YYNGEE. This CDR3 is 14 amino acids long. Deletions cut 1 base from V and 5 bases from J, with 11 bases between.

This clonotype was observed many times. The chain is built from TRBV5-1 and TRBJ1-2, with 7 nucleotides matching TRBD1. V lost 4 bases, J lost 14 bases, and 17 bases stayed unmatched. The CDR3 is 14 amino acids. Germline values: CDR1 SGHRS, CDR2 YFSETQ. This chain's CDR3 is CASSRGGQPAFQTF. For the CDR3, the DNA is TGCGCCAGCAGCAGAGGGGGACAGCCGGCTTTTCAAACCTTC.

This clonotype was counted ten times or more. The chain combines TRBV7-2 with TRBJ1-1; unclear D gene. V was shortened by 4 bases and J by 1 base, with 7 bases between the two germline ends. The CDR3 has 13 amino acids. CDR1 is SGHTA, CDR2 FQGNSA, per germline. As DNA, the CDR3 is TGTGCCAGCAGCTCAGTGGGGAACACTGAAGCTTTCTTT. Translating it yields CASSSVGNTEAFF.

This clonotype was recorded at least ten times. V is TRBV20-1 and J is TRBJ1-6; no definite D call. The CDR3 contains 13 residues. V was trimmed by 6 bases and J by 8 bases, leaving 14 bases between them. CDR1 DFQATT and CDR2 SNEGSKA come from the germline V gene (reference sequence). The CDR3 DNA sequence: TGCAGTGCCTTGGCAGGTTTAGATTCACCCCTCCACTTT. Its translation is CSALAGLDSPLHF.

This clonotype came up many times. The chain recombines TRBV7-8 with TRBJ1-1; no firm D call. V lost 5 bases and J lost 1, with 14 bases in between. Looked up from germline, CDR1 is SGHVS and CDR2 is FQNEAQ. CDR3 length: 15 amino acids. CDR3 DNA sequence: TGTGCCAGCAGCCTGGCCCTGATGGGGAACACTGAAGCTTTCTTT. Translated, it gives CASSLALMGNTEAFF.

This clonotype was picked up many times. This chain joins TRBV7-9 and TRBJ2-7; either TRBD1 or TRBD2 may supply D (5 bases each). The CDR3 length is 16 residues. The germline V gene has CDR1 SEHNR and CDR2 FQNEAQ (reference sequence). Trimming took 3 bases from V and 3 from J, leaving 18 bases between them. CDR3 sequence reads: CASSFAFGTGHYEQYF. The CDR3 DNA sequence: TGTGCCAGCAGCTTTGCCTTCGGGACGGGTCACTACGAGCAGTACTTC.

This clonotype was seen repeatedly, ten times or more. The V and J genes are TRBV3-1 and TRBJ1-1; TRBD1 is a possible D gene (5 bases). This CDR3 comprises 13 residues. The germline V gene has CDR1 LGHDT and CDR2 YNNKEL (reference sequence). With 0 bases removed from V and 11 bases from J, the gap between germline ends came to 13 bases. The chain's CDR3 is CASSQDVQGVAFF. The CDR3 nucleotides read TGTGCCAGCAGCCAAGACGTTCAGGGTGTCGCTTTCTTT.

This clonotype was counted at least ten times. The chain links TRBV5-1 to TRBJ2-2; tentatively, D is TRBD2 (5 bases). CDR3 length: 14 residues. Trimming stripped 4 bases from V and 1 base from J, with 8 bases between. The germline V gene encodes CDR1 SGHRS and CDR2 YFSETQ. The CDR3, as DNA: TGCGCCAGCAGCCGTAGCGAGAACACCGGGGAGCTGTTTTTT. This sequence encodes CASSRSENTGELFF.

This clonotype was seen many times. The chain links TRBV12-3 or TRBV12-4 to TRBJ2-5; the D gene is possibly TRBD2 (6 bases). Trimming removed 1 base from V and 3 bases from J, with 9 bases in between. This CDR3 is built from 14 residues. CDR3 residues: CASSLVPGEETQYF. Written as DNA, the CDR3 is TGTGCCAGCAGTTTAGTACCGGGAGAAGAGACCCAGTACTTC.

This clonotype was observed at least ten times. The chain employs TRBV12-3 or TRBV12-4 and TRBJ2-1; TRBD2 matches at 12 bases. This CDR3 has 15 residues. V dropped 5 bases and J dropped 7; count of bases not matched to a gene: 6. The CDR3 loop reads CASSQGLAGTNEQFF. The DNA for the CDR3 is TGTGCCAGCAGTCAGGGACTAGCGGGCACAAATGAGCAGTTCTTC.

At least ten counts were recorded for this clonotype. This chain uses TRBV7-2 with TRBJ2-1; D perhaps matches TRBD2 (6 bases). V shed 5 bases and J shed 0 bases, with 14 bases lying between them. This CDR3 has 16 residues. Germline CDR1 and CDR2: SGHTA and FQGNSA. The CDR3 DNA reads TGTGCCAGCAGCCCAGGAGCGGGTAGCTCCTACAATGAGCAGTTCTTC. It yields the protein CASSPGAGSSYNEQFF. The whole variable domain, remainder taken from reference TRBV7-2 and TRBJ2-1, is GAGVSQSPSNKVTEKGKDVELRCDPISGHTALYWYRQSLGQGLEFLIYFQGNSAPDKSGLPSDRFSAERTGGSVSTLTIQRTQQEDSAVYLCASSPGAGSSYNEQFFGPGTRLTVL.

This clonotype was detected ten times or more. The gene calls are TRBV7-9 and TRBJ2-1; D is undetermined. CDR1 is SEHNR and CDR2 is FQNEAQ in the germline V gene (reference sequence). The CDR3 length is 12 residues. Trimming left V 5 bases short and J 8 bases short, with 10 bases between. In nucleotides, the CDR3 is TGTGCCAGCAGCCCGGGCCGTGATGAGCAGTTCTTC. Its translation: CASSPGRDEQFF.

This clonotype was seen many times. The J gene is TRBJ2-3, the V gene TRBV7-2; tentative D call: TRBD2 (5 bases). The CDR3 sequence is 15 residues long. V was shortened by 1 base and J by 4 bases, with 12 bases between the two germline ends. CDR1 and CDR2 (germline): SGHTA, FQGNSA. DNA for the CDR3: TGTGCCAGCAGCTTAGGGTGGGAGTGGCCAGATACGCAGTATTTT. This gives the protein CASSLGWEWPDTQYF. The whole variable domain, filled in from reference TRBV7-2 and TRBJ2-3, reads GAGVSQSPSNKVTEKGKDVELRCDPISGHTALYWYRQSLGQGLEFLIYFQGNSAPDKSGLPSDRFSAERTGGSVSTLTIQRTQQEDSAVYLCASSLGWEWPDTQYFGPGTRLTVL.